This TCR beta chain was sequenced in a study of vaccination and CD4 T cells after COVID-19. About this clonotype: No antigen is known for it.

Germline loops: CDR1 ENHRY, CDR2 SYGVKD. Trimming took off 6 bases at V and 10 bases at J, with 12 bases between the two ends. The CDR3 runs 12 residues. Sequencing of cultured CD4+ T cell DNA used the Oncomine TCR Beta short-read assay. TCRdb re-called the PCR reads with MiXCR, one entry per CDR3 protein. The sample shows about 21,000 distinct CDR3 sequences, approximately 67% of them seen only once. As to treatment: 10-day PBMC culture with coronavirus spike peptide pools or control peptides (ViraFEST assay). Days 3 and 7 saw half the medium swapped for fresh IL-2 medium. The sample here was CD4+ T cells from blood, cultured in vitro, taken before SARS-CoV-2 vaccination. V and J are TRBV10-3 and TRBJ1-4; D unresolved. This receptor was taken from a human donor who received a COVID-19 vaccine. The CDR3 is CAIRGDPGKLFF. DNA of the CDR3: TGTGCCATCAGGGGTGACCCCGGAAAACTGTTTTTT.